The T cell receptor (beta chain) under discussion was sequenced for a study of prognosis after radiotherapy for stage I lung cancer (dated by TCRdb to the early 2020s). Some background on the complete study: Around 19 stage I NSCLC patients were enrolled in Nanjing, China, between early 2018 and January 2019. There were around 15 patients with newly diagnosed primary stage I lung tumors and 4 or 5 patients with oligometastatic NSCLC after surgical resection of the primary tumor. All patients were regarded as medically inoperable, because of comorbidities in more than ten patients and refusal of surgery in several patients. The cohort included about a dozen men and five to seven women, with a median age of approximately 76 years and a range of roughly 53 to 90 years. Squamous cell carcinoma histology was identified in more than 5 patients, and adenocarcinoma histology was identified in around 13 patients. SBRT was given in 3 to 5 fractions with a biologically effective dose of at least 100 Gy, using image-guided IMRT or VMAT. Concurrent therapy was not administered to any patient alongside SBRT. After SBRT, distant metastases developed in about 20% of the 19 patients at a median of 7 months, while the remaining 15 patients had no significant progression. This study profiled peripheral blood TCR beta repertoires from stage I NSCLC patients before and after stereotactic body radiotherapy and linked the repertoires to distant failure. A total of approximately 38 blood samples from 20 or so patients were sequenced, with one sample obtained before and one obtained after SBRT for each patient.

A history of other malignancies or of prior chemotherapy or radiotherapy was absent in all patients, and node-negative disease was shown on CT and PET/CT in all patients. At each of the two time points, approximately 6.2 milliliters of peripheral venous blood were collected into EDTA tubes. PBMCs were isolated by Ficoll-Paque Plus density-gradient centrifugation. Right after collection, samples were placed at -80 degrees C and kept there until analysis. The TCR beta CDR3 region was amplified from genomic DNA by two rounds of multiplex PCR. The first PCR round used primers specific to each TRBV and TRBJ gene, and the primer sequences were filed in Chinese patent CN105087789A. The second PCR round used universal primers. The Roche High Pure PCR Template Preparation Kit was used to extract genomic DNA from frozen PBMCs. An Illumina HiSeq 3000 was used to sequence the libraries paired-end with 151 bp reads. In the source study's methods: Raw reads lacking the multiplex PCR primer sequences were removed with CutAdapt. PEAR was used to merge high-quality paired reads into contigs. MiXCR assigned TRB V, D and J gene segments to each contig by aligning to reference sequences. To remove sequencing errors, CDR3 sequences were clustered according to base quality and sequence similarity. Diversity was calculated as Shannon entropy divided by the natural log of the number of productive TCR sequences. Clonality was defined as one minus Shannon entropy divided by the natural log of the number of unique clonotypes. The Youden index of ROC curves was used to select progression-free survival cut-offs for repertoire metrics, and analyses were performed in R 3.5.3. TCRdb reran the public reads through fastp at Q25 and MiXCR, keeping productive beta chains. Every entry covers one CDR3 protein and lists the most common genes and DNA from its rows. The V and J calls come from TCRdb's annotation, not from the publication. This sample holds around 56,000 distinct CDR3 sequences; about a quarter were observed only once. The ten largest clones represent under 10% of the sample.

The paper's findings and limits, for the study overall: None of the reported P values were adjusted for multiple comparisons. Post-SBRT Shannon entropy and its change from baseline were lower in patients who developed distant metastases; baseline Shannon entropy was not associated with metastases. TRBV and TRBJ usage frequencies reportedly varied with metastasis status, involving two V genes at baseline and 8 or 9 V and two J genes after SBRT. After SBRT, the number of unique TCR clones decreased (median roughly 9,500 before versus some 6,900 after; Wilcoxon paired P=0.011). Tumor specificity of expanded TCR clones was not determined. The small cohort and short follow-up limited the study, so independent validation of the findings is needed.

This clonotype was detected ten times or more. Its antigen target is currently unknown. The record has no base qualities; no much larger clone is one base away. Sequences SEHNR (CDR1) and FQNEAQ (CDR2) are obtained from the germline V gene (reference sequence). The CDR3 starts with the cysteine, ends with the phenylalanine, and has 14 residues. The entry retains the CDR3 DNA only, 42 bases that are in frame from base 1. V is cut by 5 bases and J by 2 bases, and the space between the germline ends is 10 bases. The TCR comes from a donor over 45 with non-small cell lung cancer. This specimen was PBMCs, taken before or after stereotactic body radiation therapy (not recorded which). The V and J genes are TRBV7-9 and TRBJ2-1; the D gene cannot be resolved reliably. The CDR3 amino acid sequence is: CASSVRATYNEQFF. DNA sequence: TGTGCCAGCAGCGTCCGGGCCACCTACAATGAGCAGTTCTTC.